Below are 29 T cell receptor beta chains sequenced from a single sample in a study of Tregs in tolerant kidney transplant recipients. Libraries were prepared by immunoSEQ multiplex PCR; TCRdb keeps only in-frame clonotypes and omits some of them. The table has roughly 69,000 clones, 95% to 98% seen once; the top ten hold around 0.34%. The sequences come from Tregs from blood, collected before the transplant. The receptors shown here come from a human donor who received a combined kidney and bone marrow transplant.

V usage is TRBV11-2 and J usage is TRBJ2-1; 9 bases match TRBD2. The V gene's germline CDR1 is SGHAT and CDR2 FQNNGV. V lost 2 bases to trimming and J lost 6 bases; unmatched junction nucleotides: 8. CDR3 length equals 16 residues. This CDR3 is CASSLLAGGPFNEQFF. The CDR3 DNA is TGTGCCAGCAGCTTATTGGCGGGAGGGCCGTTCAATGAGCAGTTCTTC. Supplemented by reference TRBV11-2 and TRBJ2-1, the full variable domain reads EAGVAQSPRYKIIEKRQSVAFWCNPISGHATLYWYQQILGQGPKLLIQFQNNGVVDDSQLPKDRFSAERLKGVDSTLKIQPAKLEDSAVYLCASSLLAGGPFNEQFFGPGTRLTVL.

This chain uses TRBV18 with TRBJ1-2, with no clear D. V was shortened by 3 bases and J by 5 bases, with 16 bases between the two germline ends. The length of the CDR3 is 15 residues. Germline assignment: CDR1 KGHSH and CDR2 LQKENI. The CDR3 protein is CASSPPTGREYGYTF. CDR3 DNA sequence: TGTGCCAGCTCACCGCCCACCGGGAGGGAGTATGGCTACACCTTC.

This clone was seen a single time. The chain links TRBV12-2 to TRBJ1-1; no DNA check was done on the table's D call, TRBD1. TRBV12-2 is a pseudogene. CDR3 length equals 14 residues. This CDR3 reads CASPWDRGLTEAFF. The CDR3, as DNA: TGTGCAAGTCCCTGGGACAGGGGGCTCACTGAAGCTTTCTTT.

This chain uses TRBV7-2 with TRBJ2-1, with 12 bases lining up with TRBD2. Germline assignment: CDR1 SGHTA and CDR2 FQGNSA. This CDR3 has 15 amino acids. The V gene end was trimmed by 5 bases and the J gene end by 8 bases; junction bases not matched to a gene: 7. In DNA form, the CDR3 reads TGTGCCAGCAGCCCCAGACTAGCGGGAGCCGATGAGCAGTTCTTC. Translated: CASSPRLAGADEQFF.

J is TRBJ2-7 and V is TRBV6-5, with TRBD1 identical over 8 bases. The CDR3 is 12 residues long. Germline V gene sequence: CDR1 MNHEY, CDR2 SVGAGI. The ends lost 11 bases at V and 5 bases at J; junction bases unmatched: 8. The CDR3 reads CACRDRPHEQYF. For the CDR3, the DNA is TGTGCCTGCCGGGACAGGCCCCACGAGCAGTACTTC.

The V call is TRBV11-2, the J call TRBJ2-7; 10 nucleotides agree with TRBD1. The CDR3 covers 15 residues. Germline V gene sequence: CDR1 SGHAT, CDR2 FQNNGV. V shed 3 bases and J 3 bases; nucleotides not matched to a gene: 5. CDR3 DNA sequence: TGTGCCAGCAGCTTCCAGACAGGGGGCGTCTACGAGCAGTACTTC. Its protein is CASSFQTGGVYEQYF. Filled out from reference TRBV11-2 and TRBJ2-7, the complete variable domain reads EAGVAQSPRYKIIEKRQSVAFWCNPISGHATLYWYQQILGQGPKLLIQFQNNGVVDDSQLPKDRFSAERLKGVDSTLKIQPAKLEDSAVYLCASSFQTGGVYEQYFGPGTRLTVT.

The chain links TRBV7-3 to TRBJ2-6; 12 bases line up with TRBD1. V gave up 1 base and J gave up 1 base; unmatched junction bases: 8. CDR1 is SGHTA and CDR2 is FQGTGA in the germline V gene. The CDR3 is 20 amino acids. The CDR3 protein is CASSLIGPGQGASGANVLTF. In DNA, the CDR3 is TGTGCCAGCAGCTTAATTGGTCCGGGACAGGGGGCTTCTGGGGCCAACGTCCTGACTTTC. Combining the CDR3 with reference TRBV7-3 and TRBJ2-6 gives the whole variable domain GAGVSQTPSNKVTEKGKYVELRCDPISGHTALYWYRQSLGQGPEFLIYFQGTGAADDSGLPNDRFFAVRPEGSVSTLKIQRTERGDSAVYLCASSLIGPGQGASGANVLTFGAGSRLTVL.

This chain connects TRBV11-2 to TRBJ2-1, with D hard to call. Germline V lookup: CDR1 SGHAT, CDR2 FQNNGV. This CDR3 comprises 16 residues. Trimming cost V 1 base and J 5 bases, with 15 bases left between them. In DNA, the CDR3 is TGTGCCAGCAGCTTAGGTTTAGTCTACTCTCACAATGAGCAGTTCTTC. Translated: CASSLGLVYSHNEQFF.

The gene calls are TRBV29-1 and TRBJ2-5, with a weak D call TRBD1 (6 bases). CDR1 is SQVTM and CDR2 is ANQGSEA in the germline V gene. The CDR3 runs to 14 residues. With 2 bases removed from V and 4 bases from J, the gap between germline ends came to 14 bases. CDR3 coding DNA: TGCAGCGTTGAAAGGACAGTGGGGCGAGAGACCCAGTACTTC. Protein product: CSVERTVGRETQYF.

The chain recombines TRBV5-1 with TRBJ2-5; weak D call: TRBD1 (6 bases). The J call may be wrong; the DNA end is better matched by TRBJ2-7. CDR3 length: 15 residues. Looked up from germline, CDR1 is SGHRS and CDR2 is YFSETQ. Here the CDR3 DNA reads TGCGCCAGCAGCTTGCCAGGGGCGGGCTCCTACGAGCAGTACTTC. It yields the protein CASSLPGAGSYEQYF.

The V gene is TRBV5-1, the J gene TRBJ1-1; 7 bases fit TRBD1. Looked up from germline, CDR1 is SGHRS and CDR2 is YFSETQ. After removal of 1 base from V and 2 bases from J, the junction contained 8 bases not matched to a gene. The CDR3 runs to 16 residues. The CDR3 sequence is CASSLNPTGLNTEAFF. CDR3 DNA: TGCGCCAGCAGCTTGAATCCGACAGGGCTTAACACTGAAGCTTTCTTT. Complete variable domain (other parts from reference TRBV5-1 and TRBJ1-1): KAGVTQTPRYLIKTRGQQVTLSCSPISGHRSVSWYQQTPGQGLQFLFEYFSETQRNKGNFPGRFSGRQFSNSRSEMNVSTLELGDSALYLCASSLNPTGLNTEAFFGQGTRLTVV.

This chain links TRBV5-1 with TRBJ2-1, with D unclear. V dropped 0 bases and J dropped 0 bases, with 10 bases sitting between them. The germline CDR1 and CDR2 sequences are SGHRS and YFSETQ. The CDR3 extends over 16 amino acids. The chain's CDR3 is CASSLGTSSSYNEQFF. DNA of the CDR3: TGCGCCAGCAGCTTGGGAACTTCGAGCTCCTACAATGAGCAGTTCTTC.

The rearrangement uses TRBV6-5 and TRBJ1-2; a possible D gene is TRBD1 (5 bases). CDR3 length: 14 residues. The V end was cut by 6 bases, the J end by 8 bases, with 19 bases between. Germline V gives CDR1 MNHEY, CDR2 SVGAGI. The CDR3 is CASSPSVPRGGYTF. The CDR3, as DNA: TGTGCCAGCAGCCCGTCGGTTCCGCGGGGCGGCTACACCTTC.

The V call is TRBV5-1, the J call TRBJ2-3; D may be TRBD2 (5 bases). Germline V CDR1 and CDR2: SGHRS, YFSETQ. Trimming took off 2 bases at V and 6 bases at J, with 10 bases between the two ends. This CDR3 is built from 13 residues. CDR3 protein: CASSLGLPDTQYF. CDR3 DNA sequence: TGCGCCAGCAGCTTAGGACTCCCGGATACGCAGTATTTT.

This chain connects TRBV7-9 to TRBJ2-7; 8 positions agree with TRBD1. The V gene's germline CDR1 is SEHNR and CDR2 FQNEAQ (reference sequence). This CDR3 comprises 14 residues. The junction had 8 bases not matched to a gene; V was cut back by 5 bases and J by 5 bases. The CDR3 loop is CASSPSWTGNEQYF. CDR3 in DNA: TGTGCCAGCAGCCCTAGCTGGACAGGGAACGAGCAGTACTTC.

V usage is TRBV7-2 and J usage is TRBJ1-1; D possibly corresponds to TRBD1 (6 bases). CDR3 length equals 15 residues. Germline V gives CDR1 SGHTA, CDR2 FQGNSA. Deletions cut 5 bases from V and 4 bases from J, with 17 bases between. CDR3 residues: CASSIKQGPATEAFF. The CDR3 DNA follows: TGTGCCAGCAGCATAAAACAGGGCCCGGCCACTGAAGCTTTCTTT.

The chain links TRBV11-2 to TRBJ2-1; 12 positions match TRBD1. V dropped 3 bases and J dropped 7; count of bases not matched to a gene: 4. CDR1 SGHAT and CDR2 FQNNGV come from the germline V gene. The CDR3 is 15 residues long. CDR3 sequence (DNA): TGTGCCAGCAGCTTGGGACAGGGGGCATGGAATGAGCAGTTCTTC. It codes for CASSLGQGAWNEQFF.

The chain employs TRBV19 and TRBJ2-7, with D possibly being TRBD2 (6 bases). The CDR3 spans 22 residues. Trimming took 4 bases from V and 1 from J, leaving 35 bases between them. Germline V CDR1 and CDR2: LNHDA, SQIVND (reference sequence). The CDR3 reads CASSTDTSGTLVKVLGSYEQYF. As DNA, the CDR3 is TGTGCCAGTAGTACAGACACCTCTGGGACTTTGGTTAAGGTCCTGGGGTCCTACGAGCAGTACTTC.

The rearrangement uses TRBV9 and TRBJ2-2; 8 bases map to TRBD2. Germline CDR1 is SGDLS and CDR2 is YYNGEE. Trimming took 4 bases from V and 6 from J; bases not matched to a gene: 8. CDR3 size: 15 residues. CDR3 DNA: TGTGCCAGCAGCCCCGGGAGGGCGGTCCCCGGGGAGCTGTTTTTT. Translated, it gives CASSPGRAVPGELFF.

The CDR3 loop reads CAISESIQYRARDTQYF. For the CDR3, the DNA is TGTGCCATCAGTGAGTCGATTCAGTACAGGGCGCGGGATACGCAGTATTTT. The chain recombines TRBV10-3 with TRBJ2-3, with D perhaps TRBD1 (6 bases). This CDR3 has 17 amino acids. V lost 0 bases and J 6 bases, leaving 19 bases between the germline ends. The germline V gene encodes CDR1 ENHRY and CDR2 SYGVKD.

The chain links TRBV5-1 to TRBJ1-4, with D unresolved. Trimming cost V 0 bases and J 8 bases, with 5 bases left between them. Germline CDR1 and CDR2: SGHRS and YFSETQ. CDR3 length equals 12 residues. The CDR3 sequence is CASSLAGEKLFF. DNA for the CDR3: TGCGCCAGCAGCTTGGCGGGGGAAAAACTGTTTTTT.

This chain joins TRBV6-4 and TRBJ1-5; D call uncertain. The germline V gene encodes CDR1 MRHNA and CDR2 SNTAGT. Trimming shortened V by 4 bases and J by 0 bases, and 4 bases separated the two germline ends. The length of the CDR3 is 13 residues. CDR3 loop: CASSADSNQPQHF. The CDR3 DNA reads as TGTGCCAGCAGTGCAGATAGCAATCAGCCCCAGCATTTT.

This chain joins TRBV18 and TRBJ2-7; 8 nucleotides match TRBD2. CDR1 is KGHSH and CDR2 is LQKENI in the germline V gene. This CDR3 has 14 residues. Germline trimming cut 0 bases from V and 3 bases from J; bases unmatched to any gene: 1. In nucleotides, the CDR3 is TGTGCCAGCTCACCACCTAGCGGGGTCTACGAGCAGTACTTC. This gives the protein CASSPPSGVYEQYF.

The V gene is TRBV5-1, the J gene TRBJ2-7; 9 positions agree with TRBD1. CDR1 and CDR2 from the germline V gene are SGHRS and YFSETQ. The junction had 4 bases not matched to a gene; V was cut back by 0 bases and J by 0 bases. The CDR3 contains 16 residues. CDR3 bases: TGCGCCAGCAGCTTGGCGGGACAGGGAAGCTCCTACGAGCAGTACTTC. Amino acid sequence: CASSLAGQGSSYEQYF.

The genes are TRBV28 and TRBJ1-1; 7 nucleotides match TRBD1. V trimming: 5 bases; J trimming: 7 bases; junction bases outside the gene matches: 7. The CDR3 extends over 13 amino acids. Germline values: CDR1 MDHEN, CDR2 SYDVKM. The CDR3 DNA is TGTGCCAGCAGTCCGCACAGGGGTTTTGAAGCTTTCTTT. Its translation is CASSPHRGFEAFF.

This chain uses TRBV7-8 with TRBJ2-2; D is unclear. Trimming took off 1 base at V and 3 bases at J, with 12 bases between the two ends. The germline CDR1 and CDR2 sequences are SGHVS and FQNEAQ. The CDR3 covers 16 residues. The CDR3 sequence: CASSLVLGGYTGELFF. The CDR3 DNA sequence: TGTGCCAGCAGCTTAGTGCTTGGCGGATACACCGGGGAGCTGTTTTTT.

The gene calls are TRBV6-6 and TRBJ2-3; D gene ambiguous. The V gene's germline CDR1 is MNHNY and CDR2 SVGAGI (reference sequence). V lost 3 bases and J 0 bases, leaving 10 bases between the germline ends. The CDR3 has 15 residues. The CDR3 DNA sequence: TGTGCCAGCAGTTATAAGATGGCTAGCACAGATACGCAGTATTTT. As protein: CASSYKMASTDTQYF.

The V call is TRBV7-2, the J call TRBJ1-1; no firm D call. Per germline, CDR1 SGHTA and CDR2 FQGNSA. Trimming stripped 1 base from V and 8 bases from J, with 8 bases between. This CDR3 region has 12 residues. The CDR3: CASSLVTTEAFF. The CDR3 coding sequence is TGTGCCAGCAGCTTAGTAACGACAGAAGCTTTCTTT.

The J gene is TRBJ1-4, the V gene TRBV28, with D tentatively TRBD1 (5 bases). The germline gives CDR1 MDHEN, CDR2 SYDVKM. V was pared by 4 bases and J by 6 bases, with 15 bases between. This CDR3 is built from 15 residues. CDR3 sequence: CASSSLQGGDEKLFF. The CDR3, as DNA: TGTGCCAGCAGTTCCCTCCAGGGAGGGGATGAAAAACTGTTTTTT.